The present T cell receptor beta chain was sequenced within a study of T cell changes during pregnancy in multiple sclerosis. The V gene lost 0 bases and the J gene lost 1 base, with 14 bases spanning the gap. Germline CDR1 is SGHDT and CDR2 is YYEEEE. The CDR3 runs 16 residues. Here immunoSEQ multiplex PCR was the method, and the copy in TCRdb shows in-frame clones only, minus some. This table holds 27,000 or so clones, approximately 91% found once. The chain is built from TRBV5-6 and TRBJ2-7; possibly TRBD1 for D (6 bases). The TCR originated in a female donor with multiple sclerosis, enrolled in a pregnancy study. This material consisted of CD8+ T cells from peripheral blood mononuclear cells, taken in the second trimester of pregnancy. The CDR3 is CASSLARDRLSYEQYF. The CDR3 DNA sequence: TGTGCCAGCAGCTTGGCCCGTGACAGGCTATCCTACGAGCAGTACTTC.